This T cell receptor beta chain was captured by sequencing in a study of shared clonotypes between healthy human individuals. The study, taken as a whole, reports: Generation probability values for non-shared clonotypes were lower than those for clonotypes shared by all four donors. At large depth, rarefaction still showed sorted-subset sequencing to be incomplete. An expected dependence of interdonor clonotype sharing on sequencing depth was noted.

A deep-level run was used for the assay. TCRdb's copy holds only in-frame clones and misses some; the assay was immunoSEQ multiplex PCR. This table holds 1.5 million to 2.5 million clones, just under 95% found once. CD45RO-negative cells were positively selected for CCR7, leaving out terminally differentiated effector memory CD45RA+ cells. The V and J ends lost 2 bases and 4 bases, in that order; junction bases with no gene match: 4. Germline CDR1 PRHDT, CDR2 FYEKMQ (reference sequence). The CDR3 totals 15 residues. Points on this clone: Its antigen is not known.

Sequencing was carried out using naive CD8+ T cells sorted from blood. This clonotype originated in a man younger than 35 in good health. The chain is built from TRBV13 and TRBJ2-5; 10 nucleotides line up with TRBD2. The CDR3 nucleotides are TGTGCCAGCAGCTTAAGAACTAGCGGGGTAGAGACCCAGTACTTC. The encoded protein is CASSLRTSGVETQYF.